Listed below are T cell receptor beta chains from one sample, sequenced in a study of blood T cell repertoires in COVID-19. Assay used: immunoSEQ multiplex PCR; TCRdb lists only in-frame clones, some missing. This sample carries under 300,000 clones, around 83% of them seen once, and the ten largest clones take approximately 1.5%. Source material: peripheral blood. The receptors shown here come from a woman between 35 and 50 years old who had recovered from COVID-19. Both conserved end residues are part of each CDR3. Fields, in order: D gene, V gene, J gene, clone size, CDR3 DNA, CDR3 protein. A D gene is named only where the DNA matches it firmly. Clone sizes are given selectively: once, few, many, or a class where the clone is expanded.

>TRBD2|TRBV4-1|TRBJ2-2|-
TGCGCCAGCAGCCAAGGAATAGCGGGCACCGGGGAGCTGTTTTTT
CASSQGIAGTGELFF
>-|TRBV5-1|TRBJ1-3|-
TGCGCCAGCAGCTTAACATCTTCCTCTGGAAACACCATATATTTT
CASSLTSSSGNTIYF
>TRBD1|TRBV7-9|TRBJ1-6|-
TGTGCCAGCAGCTTCAGAGGGACAGGGCTGGTTCCTAATTCACCCCTCCACTTT
CASSFRGTGLVPNSPLHF
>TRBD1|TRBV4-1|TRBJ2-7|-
TGCGCCAGCAGCCTTGACAGGGGGCGCGGGGAGCAGTACTTC
CASSLDRGRGEQYF
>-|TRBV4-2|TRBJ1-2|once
TGTGCCAGCAGCCAAGATACCGGGTATGGCTACACCTTC
CASSQDTGYGYTF
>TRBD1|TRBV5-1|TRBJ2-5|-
TGCGCCAGCAGCTATCATCAGGGGGCCGAGGAGACCCAGTACTTC
CASSYHQGAEETQYF
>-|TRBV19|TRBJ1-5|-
TGTGCCACCCACCTGGGGAGCGGAGTTTATAGCAATCAGCCCCAGCATTTT
CATHLGSGVYSNQPQHF
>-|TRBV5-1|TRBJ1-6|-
TGCGCCAGCAGCTTCGGAGGCAGGTTGAATTCACCCCTCCACTTT
CASSFGGRLNSPLHF
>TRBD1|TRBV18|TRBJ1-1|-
TGTGCCAGCTCAACGGCAATCGGGACAGGGACCACTGAAGCTTTCTTT
CASSTAIGTGTTEAFF
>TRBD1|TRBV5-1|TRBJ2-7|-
TGCGCCAGCAGCCCCAAGCTAACAGGGGACGAGCAGTACTTC
CASSPKLTGDEQYF
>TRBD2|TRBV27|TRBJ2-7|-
TGTGCCAGCAGTTCCATAGCGGGAAGCCGCGACGAGCAGTACTTC
CASSSIAGSRDEQYF
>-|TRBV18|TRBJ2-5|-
TGTGCCAGCTCACCACCCAACAGGGAACAAGAGACCCAGTACTTC
CASSPPNREQETQYF
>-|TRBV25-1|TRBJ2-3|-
TGTGCCAGCAGTGGCACAGCAACAGATACGCAGTATTTT
CASSGTATDTQYF
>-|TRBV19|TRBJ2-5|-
TGTGCCAGTAGTAAGGGGGGGCCCCTCCAAGAGACCCAGTACTTC
CASSKGGPLQETQYF
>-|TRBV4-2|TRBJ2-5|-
TGTGCCAGCAGCCAGTCTAGAGGGGAGACCCAGTACTTC
CASSQSRGETQYF
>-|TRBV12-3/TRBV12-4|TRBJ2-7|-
TGTGCCAGCAGTGGCAGGGGTTACGAGCAGTACTTC
CASSGRGYEQYF
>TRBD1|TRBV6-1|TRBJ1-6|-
TGTGCCAGCGGAGGGACAGGCCTGAATTCACCCCTCCACTTT
CASGGTGLNSPLHF